This T cell receptor beta chain was sequenced for a study of shared clonotypes between healthy human individuals. This table comes from immunoSEQ multiplex PCR, and its TCRdb copy is limited to in-frame clones, with some not included. In the table there are some 2.4 million clones, 93% of which are singletons. This CDR3 spans 15 amino acids. Trimming left V 2 bases short and J 5 bases short, with 15 bases between. The V gene's germline CDR1 is LGHNT and CDR2 FRNRAP. The sample comprised naive CD4+ T cells from PBMCs. Subset noted: CD45RA+ positively selected. The receptor comes from a man aged 18 to 35 in good health. Some clones in this sample may be carry-over from other donors' samples. The V gene is TRBV12-5, the J gene TRBJ2-5; tentative D call: TRBD2 (7 bases). The CDR3 sequence is CASGLSGGGSETQYF. The CDR3 region has the DNA TGTGCTAGTGGTTTGTCGGGGGGCGGGTCGGAGACCCAGTACTTC.